A single sample gave rise to the 32 T cell receptor beta chains below, sequenced in a study of radiation and T cells in renal cell carcinoma. Profiling relied on immunoSEQ multiplex PCR, and the TCRdb table lists in-frame clones only, not all of them. Seen here are tens of thousands of clones, over 75% observed once, and the top ten hold roughly 6.8%. Sample time point: baseline pretreatment blood. Documented treatment: 15 Gy SBRT to primary tumor, nephrectomy 4 weeks later. Sequencing used blood, obtained from a patient whose treatment included radiotherapy and nephrectomy. The receptors derive from a man aged 55 to 70 with renal cell carcinoma.

The rearrangement links TRBV18 to TRBJ1-5; TRBD1 matches 7 bases. V shed 4 bases, J shed 2 bases, and the junction held 11 bases outside the gene matches. The CDR3 runs to 17 residues. CDR1 and CDR2 from the germline V gene are KGHSH and LQKENI. CDR3 in amino acids: CASSRTGRLDGNQPQHF. The CDR3 DNA reads as TGTGCCAGCTCACGGACAGGTCGATTGGATGGCAATCAGCCCCAGCATTTT.

The CDR3 DNA reads as TGTGCCAGTAGTATCAACCCGCCGTATAGCAATCAGCCCCAGCATTTT. Its translation: CASSINPPYSNQPQHF. The chain employs TRBV19 and TRBJ1-5; the D is unclear. The CDR3 spans 16 residues. The germline V gene has CDR1 LNHDA and CDR2 SQIVND (reference sequence). The V and J ends lost 3 bases and 0 bases respectively, with 12 bases between them.

The rearrangement joins TRBV10-3 to TRBJ2-3; D uncertain. Looked up from germline, CDR1 is ENHRY and CDR2 is SYGVKD. This CDR3 is 11 amino acids long. The germline V and J ends were trimmed by 8 bases and 6 bases, with 9 bases remaining between them. CDR3 bases: TGTGCCATCGCCGTAGGGGATACGCAGTATTTT. Translating it yields CAIAVGDTQYF.

The chain has TRBV6-5 and TRBJ2-1; 9 positions match TRBD2. The V gene's germline CDR1 is MNHEY and CDR2 SVGAGI. This CDR3 is built from 14 residues. The J segment lost 8 bases and the V segment lost 3 bases, leaving 5 bases of the junction unmatched. The DNA for the CDR3 is TGTGCCAGCAGTTATGCGGGAGGGGTCGATGAGCAGTTCTTC. This translates into CASSYAGGVDEQFF.

This chain uses TRBV5-1 with TRBJ2-2; D may be TRBD2 (5 bases). Germline lookup yields CDR1 SGHRS and CDR2 YFSETQ. The CDR3 is made up of 15 amino acids. Deletions cut 5 bases from V and 5 bases from J, with 16 bases between. CDR3 sequence: CASSREGLGTGELFF. CDR3 sequence (DNA): TGCGCCAGCAGTCGGGAAGGTTTAGGTACCGGGGAGCTGTTTTTT.

This clone was found once. The chain combines TRBV19 with TRBJ2-1; no clear D gene. Per germline, CDR1 LNHDA and CDR2 SQIVND (reference sequence). Deletions cut 5 bases from V and 3 bases from J, with 14 bases between. There are 15 residues in the CDR3. CDR3 DNA: TGTGCCAGTAGTGTTGGGGATTGGGGCTACAATGAGCAGTTCTTC. Amino acid sequence: CASSVGDWGYNEQFF.

The rearrangement uses TRBV6-1 and TRBJ2-7; D is unclear. Germline CDR1 and CDR2: MNHNS and SASEGT. The CDR3 consists of 14 residues. V was pared by 3 bases and J by 3 bases, with 12 bases between. CDR3 region: CASSDFHGYYEQYF. For the CDR3, the DNA is TGTGCCAGCAGTGACTTTCATGGCTACTACGAGCAGTACTTC.

V and J are TRBV6-5 and TRBJ1-4; 8 positions agree with TRBD1. In germline, CDR1 is MNHEY, CDR2 SVGAGI. Germline trimming cut 5 bases from V and 6 bases from J; bases unmatched to any gene: 5. This CDR3 contains 14 residues. The CDR3 DNA is TGTGCCAGCAGTCGGACAGGGTCTGATGAAAAACTGTTTTTT. This encodes CASSRTGSDEKLFF.

The genes are TRBV30 and TRBJ2-7, with D possibly being TRBD2 (6 bases). CDR1 is GTSNPN and CDR2 is SVGIG in the germline V gene (reference sequence). Trimming left V 3 bases short and J 5 bases short, with 14 bases between. The CDR3 totals 13 residues. The CDR3 is CAWSPSGDDEQYF. Here the CDR3 DNA reads TGTGCCTGGAGCCCTTCGGGGGACGACGAGCAGTACTTC.

The V and J genes are TRBV6-1 and TRBJ2-7, with D tentatively TRBD1 or TRBD2 (5 bases each). CDR1 and CDR2 (germline): MNHNS, SASEGT. The V end was cut by 4 bases, the J end by 7 bases, with 14 bases between. There are 13 residues in the CDR3. CDR3 loop: CASSAEGRREQYF. The CDR3 DNA reads TGTGCCAGCAGTGCCGAGGGGAGACGGGAGCAGTACTTC.

The chain uses TRBV14 and TRBJ2-7; D is perhaps TRBD1 or TRBD2 (5 bases each). V was clipped by 4 bases and J by 4 bases, with 17 bases between them. CDR3 length: 15 residues. The germline V gene encodes CDR1 SGHDN and CDR2 FVKESK. CDR3 sequence reads: CASSRGFLGPYEQYF. In DNA, the CDR3 is TGTGCCAGCAGCCGAGGGTTCCTGGGGCCTTACGAGCAGTACTTC.

The CDR3 DNA follows: TGTGCCAGCAGGTGGAGGACAGGGGGCGAAGAGACCCAGTACTTC. Translating it yields CASRWRTGGEETQYF. The rearrangement joins TRBV6-1 to TRBJ2-5; 11 nucleotides agree with TRBD1. This CDR3 has 15 amino acids. The germline V gene has CDR1 MNHNS and CDR2 SASEGT. V trimming: 6 bases; J trimming: 3 bases; junction bases outside the gene matches: 6.

The rearrangement joins TRBV5-6 to TRBJ2-5; D possibly corresponds to TRBD1 (6 bases). This CDR3 is built from 14 residues. Germline loops: CDR1 SGHDT, CDR2 YYEEEE. Trimming removed 5 bases from V and 5 bases from J, with 16 bases in between. The CDR3 loop reads CASRGAGAEETQYF. For the CDR3, the DNA is TGTGCCAGCAGGGGGGCCGGGGCGGAGGAGACCCAGTACTTC.

The rearrangement uses TRBV28 and TRBJ2-7, with TRBD1 matching 9 bases. Trimming took 6 bases from V and 2 from J; bases not matched to a gene: 8. Germline assignment: CDR1 MDHEN and CDR2 SYDVKM. This CDR3 has 15 amino acids. DNA for the CDR3: TGTGCCAGCAGGGCCGGGACAGGGTACCCCTACGAGCAGTACTTC. It codes for CASRAGTGYPYEQYF. The full variable domain, its missing parts supplied by reference TRBV28 and TRBJ2-7, is DVKVTQSSRYLVKRTGEKVFLECVQDMDHENMFWYRQDPGLGLRLIYFSYDVKMKEKGDIPEGYSVSREKKERFSLILESASTNQTSMYLCASRAGTGYPYEQYFGPGTRLTVT.

The chain has TRBV27 and TRBJ2-1; 9 bases match TRBD2. The CDR3 length is 15 residues. V gave up 0 bases and J gave up 6 bases; unmatched junction bases: 3. Germline V gives CDR1 MNHEY, CDR2 SMNVEV (reference sequence). The CDR3 loop reads CASSLSAGGINEQFF. The CDR3 DNA sequence: TGTGCCAGCAGTTTATCCGCGGGAGGGATCAATGAGCAGTTCTTC.

The chain recombines TRBV19 with TRBJ1-1; TRBD1 matches at 10 bases. CDR3 length: 17 residues. The V gene end was trimmed by 4 bases and the J gene end by 4 bases; junction bases not matched to a gene: 12. Germline V gene sequence: CDR1 LNHDA, CDR2 SQIVND (reference sequence). In DNA form, the CDR3 reads TGTGCCAGTAGTACTCGACAGGGGGCCGTTACGGGCACTGAAGCTTTCTTT. Residues: CASSTRQGAVTGTEAFF.

The chain carries TRBV28 and TRBJ2-4, with 9 bases lining up with TRBD1. Germline CDR1 is MDHEN and CDR2 is SYDVKM. The length of the CDR3 is 16 residues. The V segment lost 5 bases and the J segment 4 bases; nucleotides outside the gene matches: 9. The DNA for the CDR3 is TGTGCCAGCAGTCCTATCACGGACAGGGGAAAAAACATTCAGTACTTC. It yields the protein CASSPITDRGKNIQYF.

J is TRBJ2-5 and V is TRBV4-1, with D possibly being TRBD1 or TRBD2 (5 bases each). The end of the DNA is better explained by TRBJ2-7, so the J call may be wrong. Germline assignment: CDR1 MGHRA and CDR2 YSYEKL. This CDR3 region has 15 residues. In DNA, the CDR3 is TGCGCCAGCAGCCAAGTGGCAGGGAGCTCCTACGAGCAGTACTTC. Its translation: CASSQVAGSSYEQYF.

A few counts support this clone. As DNA, the CDR3 is TGCGCCAGCAGCTTGGGACAGGTTGTATACGAGCAGTACTTC. This translates into CASSLGQVVYEQYF. The rearrangement joins TRBV5-1 to TRBJ2-7; TRBD1 is a possible D gene (6 bases). Germline-derived CDR1 and CDR2 are SGHRS and YFSETQ. V lost 0 bases, J lost 4 bases, and 11 bases lay in between. This CDR3 contains 14 residues.

The chain employs TRBV6-5 and TRBJ2-3; no definite D call. CDR1 MNHEY and CDR2 SVGAGI come from the germline V gene. The CDR3 covers 11 residues. Trimming left V 8 bases short and J 3 bases short, with 6 bases between. The CDR3 DNA reads as TGTGCCAGCGGGCAAACAGATACGCAGTATTTT. The encoded protein is CASGQTDTQYF.

The CDR3 protein is CAISPNSDTQYF. The DNA of the CDR3 is TGTGCCATCAGTCCGAACTCCGATACGCAGTATTTT. The J gene is TRBJ2-3, the V gene TRBV10-3; the D is unclear. The CDR3 covers 12 residues. Germline CDR1 is ENHRY and CDR2 is SYGVKD. V shed 5 bases and J shed 6 bases, with 9 bases lying between them.

The chain recombines TRBV27 with TRBJ2-1; D is unclear. V shed 7 bases and J shed 5 bases, with 21 bases lying between them. From germline, CDR1 is MNHEY and CDR2 SMNVEV (reference sequence). The CDR3 consists of 16 residues. CDR3 in amino acids: CASKLRVNGRDNEQFF. For the CDR3, the DNA is TGTGCCAGCAAATTGCGAGTGAATGGACGGGACAATGAGCAGTTCTTC.

The CDR3 nucleotides are TGTGCCAGCACAATCGGGGCCGGACAGCCCCAGCATTTT. Protein: CASTIGAGQPQHF. The chain links TRBV2 to TRBJ1-5; weak D call: TRBD1 (5 bases). This CDR3 spans 13 amino acids. V shed 7 bases and J shed 7 bases, with 14 bases lying between them. From germline, CDR1 is SNHLY and CDR2 FYNNEI.

The chain is built from TRBV5-1 and TRBJ2-2; a weak D match, TRBD1 (5 bases). Looked up from germline, CDR1 is SGHRS and CDR2 is YFSETQ. The CDR3 covers 15 residues. V was cut by 8 bases and J by 6 bases, with 20 bases left in between. DNA of the CDR3: TGCGCCAGAGAACCCAAAGGACACCCTCCCGGGGAGCTGTTTTTT. Encoded protein: CAREPKGHPPGELFF.

This clone has more than one count but fewer than ten. The chain uses TRBV18 and TRBJ1-2; the D gene is possibly TRBD1 (6 bases). The CDR3 spans 16 residues. V shed 2 bases and J shed 8 bases, with 21 bases lying between them. The germline CDR1 and CDR2 sequences are KGHSH and LQKENI. CDR3 DNA sequence: TGTGCCAGCTCACCAGGATGGGGCAGGGGCGCGGAGGGCTACACCTTC. Translating gives CASSPGWGRGAEGYTF.

The J gene is TRBJ2-2, the V gene TRBV5-4; D is tentatively TRBD1 or TRBD2 (5 bases each). V lost 4 bases and J lost 4, with 11 bases in between. The CDR3 has 14 amino acids. CDR1 SGHNT and CDR2 YYREEE come from the germline V gene (reference sequence). The CDR3 DNA follows: TGTGCCAGCAGCCGGGACCGAGTCACCGGGGAGCTGTTTTTT. It is translated as CASSRDRVTGELFF.

The chain recombines TRBV4-3 with TRBJ2-3; TRBD2 agrees at 14 bases. Germline V gene lookup returns CDR1 LGHNA and CDR2 YSLEER. Trimming took 0 bases from V and 5 from J; bases not matched to a gene: 4. There are 17 residues in the CDR3. The CDR3 sequence: CASSQDVGLAGGDTQYF. The CDR3 DNA is TGCGCCAGCAGCCAAGATGTCGGACTAGCGGGAGGAGATACGCAGTATTTT.

V and J are TRBV19 and TRBJ1-1; D is perhaps TRBD1 (5 bases). CDR1 is LNHDA and CDR2 is SQIVND in the germline V gene (reference sequence). The ends were cut back, 4 bases at V and 0 bases at J, with 18 bases in the middle. The CDR3 length is 17 residues. The CDR3, as DNA: TGTGCCAGTAGTAGAGATCCGCAGGGAGACTTGAACACTGAAGCTTTCTTT. Its translation is CASSRDPQGDLNTEAFF.

This chain connects TRBV18 to TRBJ1-2; 7 bases line up with TRBD1. CDR3 size: 14 residues. Germline V lookup: CDR1 KGHSH, CDR2 LQKENI. V lost 2 bases, J lost 4 bases, and 4 bases stayed unmatched. CDR3 sequence reads: CASSPSRDSYGYTF. The CDR3, as DNA: TGTGCCAGCTCACCATCCCGGGACAGCTATGGCTACACCTTC.

The CDR3 is CASSPYGAGNTEAFF. CDR3 sequence (DNA): TGTGCCAGCAGCCCCTATGGAGCAGGGAACACTGAAGCTTTCTTT. The chain recombines TRBV7-9 with TRBJ1-1; D ambiguous. Germline V CDR1 and CDR2: SEHNR, FQNEAQ (reference sequence). The CDR3 runs to 15 residues. Trimming took 5 bases from V and 1 from J, leaving 14 bases between them.

This clone appeared a single time. The chain is built from TRBV29-1 and TRBJ2-1; no firm D call. Trimming shortened V by 7 bases and J by 0 bases, and 10 bases separated the two germline ends. Germline CDR1 and CDR2: SQVTM and ANQGSEA. The CDR3 covers 13 residues. CDR3: CSASASSYNEQFF. Here the CDR3 DNA reads TGCAGCGCCAGTGCGAGCTCCTACAATGAGCAGTTCTTC.

The J gene is TRBJ2-2, the V gene TRBV7-8; 8 bases are shared with TRBD1. J lost 5 bases, V lost 5 bases, and 13 bases had no gene match. The germline V gene has CDR1 SGHVS and CDR2 FQNEAQ. The length of the CDR3 is 17 residues. DNA for the CDR3: TGTGCCAGCAGCCGCCACCTCGGACAGGGAAGAACCGGGGAGCTGTTTTTT. Its translation: CASSRHLGQGRTGELFF.